Following are 27 T cell receptor beta chains from one sample sequenced in a study of blood T cell dynamics during melanoma immunotherapy. The table came from immunoSEQ multiplex PCR; TCRdb's copy has only in-frame clones and leaves some out. The data contain 4,000 or so clones, approximately 97% of them singletons. Time point indicated: pre-treatment baseline. The starting material was effector memory CD8+ T cells from blood, obtained from a patient treated with checkpoint blockade. The receptor set was obtained from a human donor with melanoma.

CDR3 in DNA: TGCGCCAGCAGCTTGGAGCCCGGGACAGGGCCCTCCTACGAGCAGTACTTC. As protein: CASSLEPGTGPSYEQYF. The chain has TRBV5-1 and TRBJ2-7, with TRBD1 identical over 9 bases. This CDR3 comprises 17 residues. Germline-derived CDR1 and CDR2 are SGHRS and YFSETQ. V shed 0 bases, J shed 0 bases, and the junction held 7 bases outside the gene matches.

This rearrangement joins TRBV6-8 to TRBJ2-5; D possibly corresponds to TRBD2 (7 bases). The DNA end is more similar to TRBJ2-7, so the J call may be wrong. The CDR3 is 17 amino acids. Per the germline V gene, CDR1 is MNHGY and CDR2 is SAAAGT. CDR3 sequence (DNA): TGTGCCAGCAGACACCTAAAGCAAGGAGGGGGGGGCGACGAGCAGTACTTC. Its translation: CASRHLKQGGGGDEQYF.

V is TRBV19 and J is TRBJ2-7, with 14 bases that match TRBD2. The V and J ends lost 5 bases and 6 bases, in that order; junction bases with no gene match: 9. The germline CDR1 and CDR2 sequences are LNHDA and SQIVND (reference sequence). This CDR3 is 16 amino acids long. This CDR3 reads CASSAWTSGRLSEQYF. Here the CDR3 DNA reads TGTGCCAGTAGTGCCTGGACTAGCGGGAGGCTTAGCGAGCAGTACTTC.

The chain carries TRBV4-1 and TRBJ1-6, with D hard to call. Trimming removed 5 bases at V and 10 bases at J, with 24 bases between. CDR1 is MGHRA, CDR2 YSYEKL, per germline. This CDR3 region has 17 residues. DNA of the CDR3: TGCGCCAGCAGCGGCGGCCTTGATAAAGGCTCTGGGTCACCCCTCCACTTT. Encoded protein: CASSGGLDKGSGSPLHF.

The chain links TRBV7-3 to TRBJ2-3, with 8 positions matching TRBD2. Germline CDR1 is SGHTA and CDR2 is FQGTGA. CDR3 length: 15 residues. The V and J ends lost 0 bases and 4 bases, in that order; junction bases with no gene match: 3. The CDR3 bases are TGTGCCAGCAGCTTAACAGGTAGCGGGGCAGATACGCAGTATTTT. It encodes CASSLTGSGADTQYF.

Only a few counts were recorded for this clone. The rearrangement uses TRBV4-1 and TRBJ2-5, with D uncertain. The germline V and J ends were trimmed by 1 base and 5 bases, with 11 bases remaining between them. Germline assignment: CDR1 MGHRA and CDR2 YSYEKL. This CDR3 has 14 residues. The CDR3: CASSQASGRETQYF. CDR3 DNA: TGCGCCAGCAGCCAAGCCTCTGGGCGGGAGACCCAGTACTTC.

The chain combines TRBV27 with TRBJ2-1; D ambiguous. CDR1 MNHEY and CDR2 SMNVEV come from the germline V gene (reference sequence). V lost 6 bases and J lost 7, with 10 bases in between. The CDR3 covers 12 residues. The CDR3 loop is CASRRKFNEQFF. Written as DNA, the CDR3 is TGTGCCAGCAGAAGAAAGTTTAATGAGCAGTTCTTC.

This chain links TRBV5-8 with TRBJ1-1, with 7 positions matching TRBD1. The CDR3 spans 13 residues. Germline V gene lookup returns CDR1 SGHTS and CDR2 YDEGEE. Losses at the gene ends were 3 bases for V and 6 bases for J; bases not matched to a gene: 5. CDR3 sequence: CASSWRQGPEAFF. DNA for the CDR3: TGTGCCAGCAGCTGGCGACAGGGCCCTGAAGCTTTCTTT. The full variable domain, its missing parts supplied by reference TRBV5-8 and TRBJ1-1, is EAGVTQSPTHLIKTRGQQATLRCSPISGHTSVYWYQQALGLGLQFLLWYDEGEERNRGNFPPRFSGRQFPNYSSELNVNALELEDSALYLCASSWRQGPEAFFGQGTRLTVV.

The V call is TRBV7-8, the J call TRBJ1-5, with D perhaps matching TRBD1 (6 bases). Trimming took off 5 bases at V and 0 bases at J, with 20 bases between the two ends. This CDR3 region has 18 residues. CDR1 and CDR2 (germline): SGHVS, FQNEAQ. CDR3 sequence reads: CASSTPPTGQRSNQPQHF. The CDR3 nucleotides read TGTGCCAGCAGCACCCCCCCAACAGGGCAGCGTAGCAATCAGCCCCAGCATTTT.

CDR3: CASSPVGGSDTEAFF. The CDR3 coding sequence is TGTGCCAGCTCACCAGTCGGGGGCTCCGACACTGAAGCTTTCTTT. The genes are TRBV18 and TRBJ1-1, with D perhaps TRBD1 (6 bases). The length of the CDR3 is 15 residues. V lost 2 bases and J 3 bases, leaving 13 bases between the germline ends. The germline CDR1 and CDR2 sequences are KGHSH and LQKENI.

The chain has TRBV7-2 and TRBJ2-7, with 7 bases matching TRBD1. V lost 6 bases, J lost 0 bases, and 8 bases stayed unmatched. The CDR3 has 15 amino acids. CDR1 is SGHTA, CDR2 FQGNSA, per germline. The CDR3 sequence: CASSILGGASYEQYF. The CDR3 nucleotides are TGTGCCAGCAGTATCCTAGGGGGCGCCTCCTACGAGCAGTACTTC.

The chain links TRBV7-8 to TRBJ2-1; a weak D match, TRBD2 (5 bases). Trimming removed 1 base from V and 1 base from J, with 8 bases in between. The germline V gene encodes CDR1 SGHVS and CDR2 FQNEAQ. The CDR3 sequence is 15 residues long. CDR3 in DNA: TGTGCCAGCAGCTTAGAGCCGGGGTCCTACAATGAGCAGTTCTTC. Its protein is CASSLEPGSYNEQFF. Together with reference TRBV7-8 and TRBJ2-1, the CDR3 gives the full variable domain: GAGVSQSPRYKVAKRGQDVALRCDPISGHVSLFWYQQALGQGPEFLTYFQNEAQLDKSGLPSDRFFAERPEGSVSTLKIQRTQQEDSAVYLCASSLEPGSYNEQFFGPGTRLTVL.

DNA for the CDR3: TGTGCCAGCAGCCTAGACACGGGCAATCCATCCTACGAGCAGTACTTC. Encoded protein: CASSLDTGNPSYEQYF. The chain combines TRBV7-9 with TRBJ2-7; D gene ambiguous. Trimming pared 5 bases from V and 1 base from J, leaving 18 bases between. CDR3 size: 16 residues. Looked up from germline, CDR1 is SEHNR and CDR2 is FQNEAQ (reference sequence).

V is TRBV15 and J is TRBJ2-2, with 12 bases matching TRBD2. CDR1 is LNHNV, CDR2 YYDKDF, per germline (reference sequence). J was trimmed by 1 base and V by 5 bases; bases with no gene match: 2. The CDR3 spans 16 residues. The CDR3 DNA reads TGTGCCACCAGCCCGGGACTAGCGGGGAACACCGGGGAGCTGTTTTTT. It specifies CATSPGLAGNTGELFF. Complete variable domain (other parts from reference TRBV15 and TRBJ2-2): DAMVIQNPRYQVTQFGKPVTLSCSQTLNHNVMYWYQQKSSQAPKLLFHYYDKDFNNEADTPDNFQSRRPNTSFCFLDIRSPGLGDTAMYLCATSPGLAGNTGELFFGEGSRLTVL.

This clone was counted only a few times. V gene TRBV9 combines with J gene TRBJ1-1, with 9 bases aligning to TRBD1. Losses at the gene ends were 0 bases for V and 6 bases for J; bases not matched to a gene: 0. The CDR3 spans 13 residues. Germline values: CDR1 SGDLS, CDR2 YYNGEE. The CDR3 DNA sequence: TGTGCCAGCAGCGTAGGACAGGGGGCTGAAGCTTTCTTT. Encoded protein: CASSVGQGAEAFF. Using reference TRBV9 and TRBJ1-1 for the parts outside the CDR3, the full variable domain is DSGVTQTPKHLITATGQRVTLRCSPRSGDLSVYWYQQSLDQGLQFLIQYYNGEERAKGNILERFSAQQFPDLHSELNLSSLELGDSALYFCASSVGQGAEAFFGQGTRLTVV.

The sample holds one count of this clone. This chain connects TRBV27 to TRBJ2-2, with D possibly matching TRBD1 (5 bases). V was clipped by 2 bases and J by 8 bases, with 12 bases between them. This CDR3 has 14 residues. Per germline, CDR1 MNHEY and CDR2 SMNVEV (reference sequence). As DNA, the CDR3 is TGTGCCAGCAGTTTAGGGGCTGCTTCGGGGGAGCTGTTTTTT. Protein product: CASSLGAASGELFF.

This clone was detected once. The chain has TRBV27 and TRBJ2-7; 7 bases are a match to TRBD2. This CDR3 comprises 12 residues. Germline assignment: CDR1 MNHEY and CDR2 SMNVEV (reference sequence). Germline trimming cut 5 bases from V and 5 bases from J; bases unmatched to any gene: 3. CDR3 coding DNA: TGTGCCAGCAGTCGGGGGGTCCACGAGCAGTACTTC. As protein: CASSRGVHEQYF.

The CDR3 DNA follows: TGTGCCAGCAGCTCAGCGGGAGGGTGGCCCAAAAACATTCAGTACTTC. This encodes CASSSAGGWPKNIQYF. The V gene is TRBV5-5, the J gene TRBJ2-4; 10 bases align to TRBD2. Losses at the gene ends were 3 bases for V and 2 bases for J; bases not matched to a gene: 5. In germline, CDR1 is SGHKS, CDR2 YYEKEE (reference sequence). The length of the CDR3 is 16 residues.

The V call is TRBV25-1, the J call TRBJ2-3, with a tentative D call TRBD2 (5 bases). The CDR3 extends over 16 amino acids. Germline lookup yields CDR1 MGHDK and CDR2 SYGVNS. V was shortened by 9 bases and J by 3 bases, with 22 bases between the two germline ends. Here the CDR3 reads CARPMRDSRETDTQYF. CDR3 DNA sequence: TGTGCCAGGCCCATGCGAGACTCAAGGGAGACAGATACGCAGTATTTT.

CDR3 protein: CASSSLEGNTEAFF. CDR3 nucleotide sequence: TGTGCCAGTAGTAGCCTCGAGGGGAACACTGAAGCTTTCTTT. The V call is TRBV19, the J call TRBJ1-1, with unresolved D. The germline V gene has CDR1 LNHDA and CDR2 SQIVND (reference sequence). V was shortened by 4 bases and J by 1 base, with 10 bases between the two germline ends. This CDR3 contains 14 residues. Together with reference TRBV19 and TRBJ1-1, the CDR3 gives the full variable domain: DGGITQSPKYLFRKEGQNVTLSCEQNLNHDAMYWYRQDPGQGLRLIYYSQIVNDFQKGDIAEGYSVSREKKESFPLTVTSAQKNPTAFYLCASSSLEGNTEAFFGQGTRLTVV.

The chain recombines TRBV9 with TRBJ2-7; no clear D gene. The CDR3 loop spans 13 amino acids. V was pared by 2 bases and J by 4 bases, with 10 bases between. Germline-derived CDR1 and CDR2 are SGDLS and YYNGEE. The CDR3 region is CASSVGSDYEQYF. In DNA, the CDR3 is TGTGCCAGCAGCGTGGGTTCAGATTACGAGCAGTACTTC.

The gene calls are TRBV9 and TRBJ2-7, with D possibly matching TRBD2 (7 bases). From germline, CDR1 is SGDLS and CDR2 YYNGEE. Trimming took 0 bases from V and 4 from J, leaving 17 bases between them. The CDR3 runs 16 residues. The CDR3 region is CASSVAGEGETYEQYF. The CDR3, as DNA: TGTGCCAGCAGCGTAGCTGGGGAGGGGGAGACGTACGAGCAGTACTTC.

The chain uses TRBV6-6 and TRBJ1-1; D call uncertain. The CDR3 loop spans 14 amino acids. Trimming cost V 8 bases and J 5 bases, with 18 bases left between them. Germline assignment: CDR1 MNHNY and CDR2 SVGAGI (reference sequence). In DNA, the CDR3 is TGTGCCAGCGGGCCATTCTTCGGAAATACTGAAGCTTTCTTT. Amino acids: CASGPFFGNTEAFF.

The chain links TRBV4-1 to TRBJ2-5, with D tentatively TRBD2 (5 bases). The J call may be in error: the DNA end matches TRBJ2-7 better. Germline lookup yields CDR1 MGHRA and CDR2 YSYEKL. The CDR3 is 14 amino acids. For the CDR3, the DNA is TGCGCCAGCAGCCAATCCGGGATGTTATACGAGCAGTACTTC. The encoded protein is CASSQSGMLYEQYF.

A single count supports this clone. The rearrangement joins TRBV9 to TRBJ2-1; the D gene is possibly TRBD2 (5 bases). V dropped 0 bases and J dropped 2 bases, with 18 bases sitting between them. The V gene's germline CDR1 is SGDLS and CDR2 YYNGEE. This CDR3 contains 18 residues. CDR3 sequence reads: CASSVEVEGLPAYNEQFF. The CDR3 bases are TGTGCCAGCAGCGTAGAAGTTGAGGGCCTACCGGCCTACAATGAGCAGTTCTTC.

The sample holds one count of this clone. CDR3 nucleotides: TGTGCCAGCAGTTTGACTAGCGGGACTTACAATGAGCAGTTCTTC. Translated, it gives CASSLTSGTYNEQFF. The chain joins TRBV27 to TRBJ2-1; the match to TRBD2 covers 11 bases. Trimming removed 3 bases from V and 4 bases from J; junction bases left unmatched: 2. The CDR3 runs 15 residues. Germline CDR1 reads MNHEY; CDR2 reads SMNVEV (reference sequence).

The rearrangement uses TRBV21-1 and TRBJ1-5. TRBV21-1 is classified as a pseudogene. This CDR3 is built from 17 residues. CDR3 DNA: TGTGCCAGCAGCGGACGGACGGCGTCCTGGAGCAATCAGCCCCAGCATTTT. This sequence encodes CASSGRTASWSNQPQHF.